Presented here are 32 T cell receptor beta chains from one specimen sequenced in a study of blood T cell repertoires in COVID-19. Sequencing used immunoSEQ multiplex PCR; TCRdb keeps in-frame clones, though not all of them. The table records 270,000 or so clones, approximately 88% of them present only once. The sequencing input was PBMCs or T cells enriched from blood (not recorded which). These TCRs come from a woman between 35 and 50 years old with acute COVID-19.

This chain connects TRBV7-2 to TRBJ1-6; D remains ambiguous. The CDR3 length is 16 residues. V was shortened by 5 bases and J by 5 bases, with 16 bases between the two germline ends. From germline, CDR1 is SGHTA and CDR2 FQGNSA. As DNA, the CDR3 is TGTGCCAGCAGCCCTAGCGGTTCGCTAAATAATTCACCCCTCCACTTT. It is translated as CASSPSGSLNNSPLHF.

DNA of the CDR3: TGTGCCACCAGTGACGCCCGGACAGGGAGGGCGGATGGCTACACCTTC. Residues: CATSDARTGRADGYTF. J is TRBJ1-2 and V is TRBV24-1; 8 bases fit TRBD1. This CDR3 region has 16 residues. J gave up 6 bases and V 4 bases, and 12 bases lay outside the gene matches. Germline V CDR1 and CDR2: KGHDR, SFDVKD.

This chain links TRBV6-5 with TRBJ1-2, with 9 bases that match TRBD1. Germline V CDR1 and CDR2: MNHEY, SVGAGI. V lost 6 bases, J lost 8 bases, and 7 bases stayed unmatched. This CDR3 has 13 amino acids. CDR3 loop: CASRPGQGGGYTF. In nucleotides, the CDR3 is TGTGCCAGCAGGCCGGGACAGGGTGGCGGCTACACCTTC.

The rearrangement uses TRBV18 and TRBJ2-7; the match to TRBD2 covers 7 bases. This CDR3 region has 17 residues. Germline V gene sequence: CDR1 KGHSH, CDR2 LQKENI. The junction had 15 bases not matched to a gene; V was cut back by 3 bases and J by 4 bases. The CDR3 nucleotides read TGTGCCAGCTCACCGGGGTCCGGAGCGGGGAACTCGTACGAGCAGTACTTC. This codes for CASSPGSGAGNSYEQYF.

V gene TRBV30 combines with J gene TRBJ2-3; no definite D call. Trimming removed 0 bases at V and 1 base at J, with 17 bases between. Germline lookup yields CDR1 GTSNPN and CDR2 SVGIG (reference sequence). This CDR3 is 17 amino acids long. CDR3 region: CAWSVSMGRRRTDTQYF. CDR3 nucleotides: TGTGCCTGGAGTGTATCGATGGGCAGAAGACGCACAGATACGCAGTATTTT.

The CDR3: CASSHDGDYGYTF. The CDR3 bases are TGTGCCAGCAGCCATGACGGAGACTATGGCTACACCTTC. The J gene is TRBJ1-2, the V gene TRBV11-3; D remains ambiguous. The CDR3 has 13 amino acids. V was clipped by 5 bases and J by 3 bases, with 10 bases between them. Germline-derived CDR1 and CDR2 are SGHNT and YENEEA. Drawing the rest from reference TRBV11-3 and TRBJ1-2, the complete variable domain is EAGVVQSPRYKIIEKKQPVAFWCNPISGHNTLYWYLQNLGQGPELLIRYENEEAVDDSQLPKDRFSAERLKGVDSTLKIQPAELGDSAVYLCASSHDGDYGYTFGSGTRLTVV.

This chain connects TRBV7-9 to TRBJ2-1, with 10 bases matching TRBD2. Looked up from germline, CDR1 is SEHNR and CDR2 is FQNEAQ (reference sequence). This CDR3 has 15 amino acids. The junction had 8 bases not matched to a gene; V was cut back by 5 bases and J by 7 bases. DNA of the CDR3: TGTGCCAGCAGCGCAGCGGGAGGGCCAGGGAATGAGCAGTTCTTC. Translated, it gives CASSAAGGPGNEQFF.

J is TRBJ2-7 and V is TRBV27; 9 bases agree with TRBD1. Germline V gene data show CDR1 as MNHEY and CDR2 as SMNVEV (reference sequence). CDR3 length: 15 amino acids. V lost 5 bases, J lost 4 bases, and 9 bases stayed unmatched. The CDR3 DNA reads TGTGCCAGCAGTGAGGCCGGGACAGGGAGGTACGAGCAGTACTTC. It codes for CASSEAGTGRYEQYF.

The V and J genes are TRBV4-1 and TRBJ1-1, with 7 bases lining up with TRBD1. The germline gives CDR1 MGHRA, CDR2 YSYEKL. CDR3 length equals 16 residues. The ends lost 4 bases at V and 1 base at J; junction bases unmatched: 9. CDR3 in amino acids: CASSLRVGTANTEAFF. CDR3 sequence (DNA): TGCGCCAGCAGCCTTCGGGTTGGGACAGCGAACACTGAAGCTTTCTTT.

Only a few counts were recorded for this clone. This rearrangement joins TRBV19 to TRBJ1-5; a weak D match, TRBD1 (6 bases). V was clipped by 3 bases and J by 6 bases, with 18 bases between them. This CDR3 is 16 amino acids long. Germline loops: CDR1 LNHDA, CDR2 SQIVND (reference sequence). CDR3 bases: TGTGCCAGTAGTATCACAGGGCCGAGGGGCGGTCAGCCCCAGCATTTT. Translated: CASSITGPRGGQPQHF.

V gene TRBV27 combines with J gene TRBJ1-5, with 7 bases that match TRBD1. CDR3 size: 14 residues. The V and J ends lost 4 bases and 1 base, in that order; junction bases with no gene match: 1. CDR1 MNHEY and CDR2 SMNVEV come from the germline V gene (reference sequence). The CDR3 reads CASSSGGSNQPQHF. The CDR3 DNA is TGTGCCAGCAGTTCAGGGGGGAGCAATCAGCCCCAGCATTTT.

J is TRBJ1-2 and V is TRBV2, with TRBD1 matching 8 bases. The ends lost 8 bases at V and 5 bases at J; junction bases unmatched: 10. The CDR3 sequence is 14 residues long. The germline gives CDR1 SNHLY, CDR2 FYNNEI. CDR3 coding DNA: TGTGCCAGCGACAGGGGTCGGCGGAGATATGGCTACACCTTC. It specifies CASDRGRRRYGYTF. The variable domain in full, completed from reference TRBV2 and TRBJ1-2, reads EPEVTQTPSHQVTQMGQEVILRCVPISNHLYFYWYRQILGQKVEFLVSFYNNEISEKSEIFDDQFSVERPDGSNFTLKIRSTKLEDSAMYFCASDRGRRRYGYTFGSGTRLTVV.

The rearrangement links TRBV27 to TRBJ1-2; D is unclear. The CDR3 runs to 14 residues. The V gene's germline CDR1 is MNHEY and CDR2 SMNVEV (reference sequence). The V end lost 6 bases, the J end lost 8 bases, and 19 bases lay between the germline ends. The CDR3 protein is CASRAGWEFRGYTF. CDR3 nucleotides: TGTGCCAGCAGGGCGGGTTGGGAGTTCCGGGGCTACACCTTC.

The DNA for the CDR3 is TGTGCCTGGACACAGGGGGCCGGTGAAAGGCCCCAGCATTTT. Its protein product is CAWTQGAGERPQHF. The chain recombines TRBV30 with TRBJ1-5, with 9 bases lining up with TRBD1. Germline lookup yields CDR1 GTSNPN and CDR2 SVGIG (reference sequence). Trimming cost V 4 bases and J 9 bases; bases outside gene matches: 10. The CDR3 extends over 14 amino acids.

The rearrangement joins TRBV27 to TRBJ2-5, with 7 bases aligning to TRBD1. From germline, CDR1 is MNHEY and CDR2 SMNVEV (reference sequence). The CDR3 loop spans 14 amino acids. V was pared by 6 bases and J by 5 bases, with 9 bases of the junction left unmatched. CDR3 protein: CASRIGGRGETQYF. The CDR3 coding sequence is TGTGCCAGCAGGATAGGGGGCAGGGGGGAGACCCAGTACTTC.

This chain connects TRBV5-1 to TRBJ2-7, with D tentatively TRBD1 (6 bases). V gave up 5 bases and J gave up 3 bases, with 15 bases separating them. CDR3 length equals 14 residues. The germline CDR1 and CDR2 sequences are SGHRS and YFSETQ. The CDR3 DNA sequence: TGCGCCAGCAGATCCCCGGGACAAAACTACGAGCAGTACTTC. Translated: CASRSPGQNYEQYF. Full variable domain (missing parts from reference TRBV5-1 and TRBJ2-7): KAGVTQTPRYLIKTRGQQVTLSCSPISGHRSVSWYQQTPGQGLQFLFEYFSETQRNKGNFPGRFSGRQFSNSRSEMNVSTLELGDSALYLCASRSPGQNYEQYFGPGTRLTVT.

CDR3 residues: CASSSGRQRGASGRYEQYF. In DNA form, the CDR3 reads TGTGCCAGCAGTTCCGGTCGACAGCGGGGGGCCTCGGGGCGATACGAGCAGTACTTC. The rearrangement joins TRBV27 to TRBJ2-7, with TRBD2 identical over 9 bases. Germline V gene data show CDR1 as MNHEY and CDR2 as SMNVEV (reference sequence). The ends lost 4 bases at V and 4 bases at J; junction bases unmatched: 20. The CDR3 loop spans 19 amino acids.

V usage is TRBV18 and J usage is TRBJ1-2, with 12 bases identical to TRBD1. Germline CDR1 is KGHSH and CDR2 is LQKENI. V lost 4 bases, J lost 2 bases, and 11 bases stayed unmatched. The CDR3 contains 18 residues. The CDR3 DNA follows: TGTGCCAGCTCACTCGGGACTCCCGGGACAGGGGGCAACTATGGCTACACCTTC. It is translated as CASSLGTPGTGGNYGYTF.

This clone was counted a single time. The J gene is TRBJ2-1, the V gene TRBV3-1 (or the pseudogene TRBV3-2), with 13 nucleotides matching TRBD2. V gave up 1 base and J gave up 9 bases; unmatched junction bases: 15. The CDR3 is made up of 19 amino acids. Germline V lookup: CDR1 LGHDT, CDR2 YNNKEL (reference sequence). CDR3 sequence reads: CASSQGWTSGSPFISEQFF. The CDR3 DNA sequence: TGTGCCAGCAGCCAAGGCTGGACTAGCGGGAGCCCCTTTATTAGTGAGCAGTTCTTC.

This clone is a singleton in its sample. The same CDR3 arises from other DNA sequences in this sample as well. This chain links TRBV7-2 with TRBJ2-3; no reliable D call. The CDR3 runs to 12 residues. The germline V and J ends were trimmed by 4 bases and 2 bases, with 4 bases remaining between them. The germline gives CDR1 SGHTA, CDR2 FQGNSA. The CDR3 sequence: CASSSYTDTQYF. The CDR3, as DNA: TGTGCCAGCAGCTCCTACACAGATACGCAGTATTTT. Complete variable domain (other parts from reference TRBV7-2 and TRBJ2-3): GAGVSQSPSNKVTEKGKDVELRCDPISGHTALYWYRQSLGQGLEFLIYFQGNSAPDKSGLPSDRFSAERTGGSVSTLTIQRTQQEDSAVYLCASSSYTDTQYFGPGTRLTVL.

V is TRBV19 and J is TRBJ2-3; 9 nucleotides line up with TRBD1. V lost 10 bases to trimming and J lost 3 bases; unmatched junction nucleotides: 8. Germline V gene data show CDR1 as LNHDA and CDR2 as SQIVND (reference sequence). The CDR3 is 14 amino acids. CDR3 loop: CATQYDRGTDTQYF. The CDR3 DNA reads TGTGCCACACAATACGACAGGGGGACAGATACGCAGTATTTT.

V is TRBV16 and J is TRBJ2-7; TRBD1 aligns across 8 bases. Trimming took 0 bases from V and 6 from J; bases not matched to a gene: 1. The germline V gene has CDR1 KGHSY and CDR2 FQNENV. The CDR3 covers 13 residues. The CDR3 nucleotides are TGTGCCAGCAGCCAATCAGGGACAGGCGAGCAGTACTTC. It encodes CASSQSGTGEQYF. The full variable domain, its missing parts supplied by reference TRBV16 and TRBJ2-7, is GEEVAQTPKHLVRGEGQKAKLYCAPIKGHSYVFWYQQVLKNEFKFLISFQNENVFDETGMPKERFSAKCLPNSPCSLEIQATKLEDSAVYFCASSQSGTGEQYFGPGTRLTVT.

This clone has a single count. The genes are TRBV18 and TRBJ1-1, with a possible D match to TRBD1 (6 bases). This CDR3 is 17 amino acids long. Per the germline V gene, CDR1 is KGHSH and CDR2 is LQKENI. V lost 6 bases, J lost 3 bases, and 23 bases lay in between. The CDR3 bases are TGTGCCAGCTCGCCTACCGGGACACCAATCCTAGACACTGAAGCTTTCTTT. It specifies CASSPTGTPILDTEAFF.

The rearrangement links TRBV3-1 (or the pseudogene TRBV3-2) to TRBJ1-1, with a weak D call TRBD1 (5 bases). Germline loops: CDR1 LGHDT, CDR2 YNNKEL (reference sequence). This CDR3 spans 14 amino acids. V lost 2 bases to trimming and J lost 4 bases, with 11 bases between them. CDR3 in DNA: TGTGCCAGCAGCCAATTCGGGGGAGGCACTGAAGCTTTCTTT. Residues: CASSQFGGGTEAFF.

The rearrangement links TRBV30 to TRBJ1-5, with 7 bases fitting TRBD1. CDR1 is GTSNPN and CDR2 is SVGIG in the germline V gene (reference sequence). V shed 1 base and J 7 bases; nucleotides not matched to a gene: 4. The CDR3 loop spans 13 amino acids. The chain's CDR3 is CAWSEGARQPQHF. The CDR3, as DNA: TGTGCCTGGAGTGAGGGGGCACGGCAGCCCCAGCATTTT.

The chain joins TRBV2 to TRBJ2-5; D remains unclear. Deletions cut 5 bases from V and 2 bases from J, with 6 bases between. Germline V gives CDR1 SNHLY, CDR2 FYNNEI. The CDR3 consists of 12 residues. CDR3 nucleotides: TGTGCCAGCAGTTCTAGTCAAGAGACCCAGTACTTC. Translation: CASSSSQETQYF.

The rearrangement uses TRBV30 and TRBJ1-2; D is perhaps TRBD1 (6 bases). Germline V lookup: CDR1 GTSNPN, CDR2 SVGIG (reference sequence). V lost 3 bases and J 4 bases, leaving 12 bases between the germline ends. This CDR3 has 13 amino acids. The CDR3 DNA is TGTGCCTGGAGCCGAACAGGGACCTATGGCTACACCTTC. It specifies CAWSRTGTYGYTF.

The chain carries TRBV30 and TRBJ1-2, with 10 bases fitting TRBD1. Losses at the gene ends were 3 bases for V and 4 bases for J; bases not matched to a gene: 8. The germline V gene has CDR1 GTSNPN and CDR2 SVGIG (reference sequence). This CDR3 has 15 amino acids. DNA for the CDR3: TGTGCCTGGAGACCACCACGGACAGGGGGCTATGGCTACACCTTC. It translates to CAWRPPRTGGYGYTF.

V and J are TRBV7-9 and TRBJ2-7; the match to TRBD1 covers 7 bases. Germline V gives CDR1 SEHNR, CDR2 FQNEAQ (reference sequence). After removal of 5 bases from V and 1 base from J, the junction contained 2 bases not matched to a gene. The CDR3 totals 13 residues. The CDR3 region is CASSMGQSYEQYF. The CDR3 nucleotides read TGTGCCAGCAGCATGGGACAGTCCTACGAGCAGTACTTC. The whole variable domain, remainder taken from reference TRBV7-9 and TRBJ2-7, is DTGVSQNPRHKITKRGQNVTFRCDPISEHNRLYWYRQTLGQGPEFLTYFQNEAQLEKSRLLSDRFSAERPKGSFSTLEIQRTEQGDSAMYLCASSMGQSYEQYFGPGTRLTVT.

The chain combines TRBV13 with TRBJ2-2, with TRBD1 identical over 7 bases. CDR1 and CDR2 (germline): PRHDT, FYEKMQ (reference sequence). This CDR3 contains 12 residues. After removal of 6 bases from V and 6 bases from J, the junction contained 1 base not matched to a gene. The CDR3 protein is CASRGQPGELFF. In DNA form, the CDR3 reads TGTGCCAGCAGGGGACAGCCCGGGGAGCTGTTTTTT.

The CDR3 reads CASSRQGAHTEAFF. In DNA, the CDR3 is TGTGCCAGTAGTAGACAGGGGGCACACACTGAAGCTTTCTTT. The rearrangement joins TRBV19 to TRBJ1-1, with 10 bases aligning to TRBD1. After removal of 4 bases from V and 3 bases from J, the junction contained 2 bases not matched to a gene. CDR3 length: 14 amino acids. CDR1 LNHDA and CDR2 SQIVND come from the germline V gene (reference sequence).

CDR3 DNA sequence: TGTGCCAGTAGTATCCGACAGGCCGCGATCACTGAAGCTTTCTTT. Amino acid sequence: CASSIRQAAITEAFF. The genes are TRBV19 and TRBJ1-1; possible D gene TRBD1, 6 bases. Germline-derived CDR1 and CDR2 are LNHDA and SQIVND (reference sequence). The CDR3 runs to 15 residues. V was cut by 3 bases and J by 4 bases, with 15 bases left in between.